In its sample, the clone carrying this T cell receptor beta chain was seen a few times. No antigen is known for it. Clones were read by immunoSEQ multiplex PCR, and TCRdb kept only the in-frame ones, dropping some. The sample lists some 10,000 clones; roughly 61% were seen once. V shed 6 bases and J shed 3 bases, with 18 bases lying between them. This CDR3 region has 15 residues. Germline V lookup: CDR1 SNHLY, CDR2 FYNNEI. The sample originates from a study of neoadjuvant anti-PD-1 for oral cavity cancer. Study at large: Around day 43, patients without progression received a fourth nivolumab dose before surgery. Study-level results: With a few patients per group, TCR findings need larger cohorts. Larger post-treatment preexisting tumor clones tracked with greater tumor shrinkage.

Time point of the sample: after neoadjuvant nivolumab, at surgical resection. Cohort: HPV-negative, locally advanced oral cavity squamous cell carcinoma patients. Sequenced material: tumor tissue, taken after nivolumab (anti-PD-1) treatment. The V call is TRBV2, the J call TRBJ2-7, with D perhaps matching TRBD1 (6 bases). The TCR comes from a person aged 40 to 85 with oral cavity squamous cell carcinoma. CDR3 amino acids: CASRLQGNPFYEQYF. CDR3 DNA: TGTGCCAGCAGATTGCAGGGGAATCCCTTCTACGAGCAGTACTTC.